The entry below describes one T cell receptor beta chain. In the authors' methods: Nucleated cell number was recorded as an estimate derived from reference gene primer amplification. The method was immunoSEQ multiplex PCR; TCRdb's version includes in-frame clones alone and lacks a portion of them. V, J and clone size reflect that table, while D and trimming were determined from the DNA. This table has fewer than 250,000 clones, roughly 94% appearing once. This sample is part of a study of blood T cell repertoires in COVID-19. Overall study context: Sites in the United States, Italy and Spain provided acute and convalescent COVID-19 samples. Nucleic acid was either cDNA or gDNA, and it came from T cells, B-cell-depleted T cells, or PBMCs.

V lost 3 bases to trimming and J lost 8 bases; unmatched junction nucleotides: 7. Per germline, CDR1 GTSNPN and CDR2 SVGIG (reference sequence). The CDR3 has 13 amino acids. The chain has TRBV30 and TRBJ1-3, with 7 bases aligning to TRBD1. This TCR derives from a man younger than 45 with acute or convalescent COVID-19. Source material: peripheral blood. The CDR3 protein is CAWRLKGQYTIYF. The CDR3 DNA sequence: TGTGCCTGGAGGTTAAAGGGACAGTACACCATATATTTT.